This TCR beta chain is drawn from a study of T cells in Graves' hyperthyroidism and ophthalmopathy (dated by TCRdb to the late 2010s). For context, the study as a whole: Peripheral blood samples were taken at the time of initial diagnosis, prior to any treatment. To identify distinguishing TCR V-J signatures, a discovery cohort of about 95 patients was used, comprising 43 with Graves' ophthalmopathy and 57 with stable Graves' hyperthyroidism. Prospective prediction of ophthalmopathy was tested in an independent validation cohort of 18 to 20 hyperthyroidism patients and some 17 patients who later progressed to ophthalmopathy. For training and testing, the 100 or so patients in the discovery cohort were randomly divided in a 7:3 ratio. The study also compared thyroid tissue and blood T-cell repertoires from roughly six Graves' hyperthyroidism patients. Once sampling was done, hyperthyroidism patients were given methimazole at a starting dose of 30 mg daily, whereas ophthalmopathy patients were given high-dose intravenous methylprednisolone. According to the paper, TCR Vbeta CDR3 sequencing was carried out on over 130 peripheral blood samples, which came from under 50 ophthalmopathy, around 74 hyperthyroidism and approximately 17 progressor patients.

A word on this clonotype: The target of this receptor is not known. No qualities accompany the bases; no much larger clone lies one base away.

Graves' hyperthyroidism was defined as stable when no progression to ophthalmopathy occurred over 18 months of follow-up. Hyperthyroidism patients were aged 18 to 65 years and newly diagnosed, with disease duration of less than 2 months. Any patient with an uncontrolled infection, another autoimmune disease, pregnancy or lactation was excluded. Diagnoses relied on clinical symptoms, serum thyroxine and TRAb, thyroid ultrasound and orbital computed tomography. PBMCs were isolated from roughly 10 ml of fresh peripheral blood by Ficoll-Paque density gradient centrifugation. Total RNA was extracted with Trizol reagent, and quality was checked on an Agilent 2100 Bioanalyzer. Deletion took 2 bases off V and 2 bases off J, with a span of 10 bases between the germline ends. Taken from cysteine to phenylalanine, the CDR3 has 14 residues. Only CDR3 DNA remains: 42 bases, in frame from the first base. From the germline V gene, CDR1 is ENHRY and CDR2 is SYGVKD.

What the authors observed across the whole study: Most expanded thyroid clonotypes (frequency above 0.001) were also detected in blood, suggesting blood repertoires may reflect thyroid immune responses. Sample size was not statistically predetermined, and investigators were not blinded to group allocation. A model built on a 13 V-J signature distinguished ophthalmopathy from stable hyperthyroidism, reaching roughly 88% sensitivity and about 81% specificity in cross-validation and 80%/75% in testing. In validation, progression to ophthalmopathy was predicted by the model with nearly 71% sensitivity and 72% to 85% specificity, a median of approximately 6.5 months before onset.

Amplification of TCR beta CDR3 regions was carried out from RNA transcripts. For the first round of RT-PCR on the TCR CDR3, the HTBI primer set was used together with the Qiagen OneStep RT-PCR kit. A second multiplex PCR round built the libraries, followed by size selection and purification. Paired-end sequencing of the libraries was performed with 100 bp reads on an Illumina HiSeq2000. On the authors' methods: SOAPnuke was used to process the raw data, removing reads that contained adapters or uncalled bases, had a mean Phred below 15, or lacked an exact match to the constant primer or identifier. COPE v1.2.5 was used to merge the high-quality paired reads, and each unique nucleotide sequence was defined as a clonotype. MiTCR v1.1 was used to align clonotypes to the IMGT TRBV, TRBD and TRBJ reference segments. Analysis was restricted to V-J combinations with a frequency above 0.0001, which covered over 98% of repertoires. The TCS score was defined as the ratio of F50 (clonal expansion) to E x V (chaos), calculated using BLOSUM62-based TCRdist between CDR3 peptides within each V-J. Welch's t-statistics and random forest reduced approximately 520 V-J features to 13, which were used in a naive Bayes classifier (R e1071). TCRdb applied fastp at Q25 and MiXCR to the public reads, then kept only in-frame beta chains. Entries that share a CDR3 protein sequence are merged under the most common genes and DNA. TCRdb, not the authors, supplied the V and J calls. The sample yields roughly 630,000 distinct CDR3 sequences; 15% to 18% were counted once. The top ten hold roughly 7.3% of the sample.

The chain is made from TRBV10-3 and TRBJ2-7; D gene: possibly TRBD2, on 5 matching bases. The source of this sequence is a woman aged 25 to 39 with Graves' hyperthyroidism. Sample: blood. The CDR3 protein: CAISERDVTYEQYF. Here is the DNA: TGTGCCATCAGTGAGCGGGATGTCACCTACGAGCAGTACTTC.